This T cell receptor (beta chain) was sequenced during a study of blood T cell repertoires in COVID-19. Study at large: There were acute and convalescent COVID-19 samples, and they came from the United States, Italy and Spain. In each case, the material was cDNA or gDNA derived from T cells, B-cell-depleted T cells, or PBMCs.

Authors' methods: Cell counts per sample came from amplifying reference gene primers. Sequencing was performed with immunoSEQ multiplex PCR; in TCRdb, only in-frame clones are kept and a portion is missing. V and J calls and clone size are as listed in that table; D and trimming were resolved from the DNA. The sample consists of roughly 53,000 clones, roughly 84% of them appearing once. Germline V gene sequence: CDR1 KGHSH, CDR2 LQKENI. The CDR3 extends over 16 amino acids. Trimming left V 3 bases short and J 4 bases short, with 16 bases between. The chain has TRBV18 and TRBJ1-3; possible D gene TRBD1, 6 bases. The specimen was peripheral blood. This receptor was identified in a middle-aged man with acute or convalescent COVID-19. CDR3 amino acids: CASSPGQGISGNTIYF. CDR3 nucleotide sequence: TGTGCCAGCTCACCCGGCCAGGGGATTTCAGGAAACACCATATATTTT.